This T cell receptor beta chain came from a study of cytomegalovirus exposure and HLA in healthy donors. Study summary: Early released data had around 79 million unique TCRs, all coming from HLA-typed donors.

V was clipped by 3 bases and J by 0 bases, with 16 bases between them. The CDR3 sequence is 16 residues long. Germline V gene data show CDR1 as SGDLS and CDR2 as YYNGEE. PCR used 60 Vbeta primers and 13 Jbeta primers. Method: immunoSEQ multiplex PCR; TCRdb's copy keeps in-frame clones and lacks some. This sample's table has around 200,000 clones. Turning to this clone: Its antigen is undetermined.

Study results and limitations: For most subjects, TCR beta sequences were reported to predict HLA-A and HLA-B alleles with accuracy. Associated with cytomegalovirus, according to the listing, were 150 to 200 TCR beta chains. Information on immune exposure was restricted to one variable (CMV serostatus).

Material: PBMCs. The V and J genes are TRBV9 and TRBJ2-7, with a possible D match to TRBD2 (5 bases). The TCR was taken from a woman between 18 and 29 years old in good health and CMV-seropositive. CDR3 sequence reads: CASSDGLHPGSYEQYF. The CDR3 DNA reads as TGTGCCAGCAGCGACGGACTTCACCCAGGCTCCTACGAGCAGTACTTC.